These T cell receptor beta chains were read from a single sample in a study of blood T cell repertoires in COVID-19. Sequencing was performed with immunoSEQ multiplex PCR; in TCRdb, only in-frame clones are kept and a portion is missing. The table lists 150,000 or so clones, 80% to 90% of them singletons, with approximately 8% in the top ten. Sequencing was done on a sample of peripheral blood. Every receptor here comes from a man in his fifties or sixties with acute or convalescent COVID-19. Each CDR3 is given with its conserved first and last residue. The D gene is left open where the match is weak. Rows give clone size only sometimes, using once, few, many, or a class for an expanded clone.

CDR3nt: TGCGCCAGTAGACCGGGACAGGGGGTTTACGAGCAGTACTTC
CDR3aa: CASRPGQGVYEQYF
j_gene: TRBJ2-7
v_gene: TRBV5-1
len: 14
abundance: once
d_gene: TRBD1

CDR3nt: TGCGCCAGCAGCTTGGAAAGCGGAGTCCCCTACGAGCAGTACTTC
CDR3aa: CASSLESGVPYEQYF
j_gene: TRBJ2-7
v_gene: TRBV5-1
len: 15
abundance: -
d_gene: -

CDR3nt: TGTGCCAGCAGTGGAGCGGGAGTTCTGGAAAATGAGCAGTTCTTC
CDR3aa: CASSGAGVLENEQFF
j_gene: TRBJ2-1
v_gene: TRBV5-4
len: 15
abundance: -
d_gene: TRBD2

CDR3nt: TGTGCCAGCAGCGACCTTGGACAGGGGACCACTGAAGCTTTCTTT
CDR3aa: CASSDLGQGTTEAFF
j_gene: TRBJ1-1
v_gene: TRBV6-5
len: 15
abundance: -
d_gene: TRBD1

CDR3nt: TGCGCCAGCAGCCCGACAGGGGCAATACGGGGCTACACCTTC
CDR3aa: CASSPTGAIRGYTF
j_gene: TRBJ1-2
v_gene: TRBV5-1
len: 14
abundance: once
d_gene: TRBD1

CDR3nt: TGTGCCAGCAGGGGACTGGGACTTGGCTACACCTTC
CDR3aa: CASRGLGLGYTF
j_gene: TRBJ1-2
v_gene: TRBV28
len: 12
abundance: -
d_gene: -

CDR3nt: TGTGCCAACCAGCAGGGGTCCGGGACACATCAGCCCCAGCATTTT
CDR3aa: CANQQGSGTHQPQHF
j_gene: TRBJ1-5
v_gene: TRBV28
len: 15
abundance: -
d_gene: -

CDR3nt: TGTGCCAGCTCACCACCGGGGCTTGGGACCTACGAGCAGTACTTC
CDR3aa: CASSPPGLGTYEQYF
j_gene: TRBJ2-7
v_gene: TRBV18
len: 15
abundance: -
d_gene: -

CDR3nt: TGTGCCAGCAGCGTAGACGGACAGGGGAATAGGAACACCATATATTTT
CDR3aa: CASSVDGQGNRNTIYF
j_gene: TRBJ1-3
v_gene: TRBV9
len: 16
abundance: -
d_gene: TRBD1

CDR3nt: TGTGCCAGCACCCGGTCCTGGGGCTACACCTTC
CDR3aa: CASTRSWGYTF
j_gene: TRBJ1-2
v_gene: TRBV28
len: 11
abundance: -
d_gene: -

CDR3nt: TGTGCCACCATCGGACACCGAGCTAACTATGGCTACACCTTC
CDR3aa: CATIGHRANYGYTF
j_gene: TRBJ1-2
v_gene: TRBV19
len: 14
abundance: -
d_gene: -